The sequence of this T cell receptor beta chain was determined in a study of vaccination effects on CD4 cells after COVID-19. Study details: Sequencing in the ViraFEST assay came after antigen-specific CD4+ T cells had been expanded with viral peptide pools, which were used to stimulate PBMC.

The data were produced by immunoSEQ multiplex PCR, yet TCRdb's version contains in-frame clones alone and is incomplete. The sample shows about 48,000 clones, around 67% of them seen only once. With respect to this clone: Its antigen is as yet unknown.

Study results and limitations: Researchers report that only 1 of 255 vaccine-induced clones in healthy vaccinees cross-reacted with common cold coronaviruses.

Following an approximately ten-day culture, CD4+ T cells were purified. Vaccinees lacked prior SARS-CoV-2 infection and tested negative for nucleocapsid antibodies. The authors exchanged half the medium for IL-2 medium on days 3 and 7. Trimming took 4 bases from V and 8 from J, leaving 11 bases between them. CDR1 is SNHLY and CDR2 is FYNNEI in the germline V gene. This CDR3 is 12 amino acids long. The clonotype comes from a human donor who received a COVID-19 vaccine. The material was CD4+ T cells from PBMCs cultured without peptide, obtained before COVID-19 vaccination. The J gene is TRBJ1-2, the V gene TRBV2; D is ambiguous. CDR3 nucleotide sequence: TGTGCCAGCAGTGTGGAGGGTCTGGGCTACACCTTC. Amino acid sequence: CASSVEGLGYTF.